The source of this T cell receptor (beta chain) is a study of T cell changes during pregnancy in multiple sclerosis. The method was immunoSEQ multiplex PCR; TCRdb's version includes in-frame clones alone and lacks a portion of them. The table includes 22,000 or so clones, approximately 89% detected once. The V and J ends lost 6 bases and 6 bases, in that order; junction bases with no gene match: 10. The CDR3 totals 15 residues. The germline gives CDR1 MNHEY, CDR2 SMNVEV (reference sequence). The material sequenced was CD4+ T cells from peripheral blood mononuclear cells, taken after pregnancy. The rearrangement uses TRBV27 and TRBJ2-3, with 9 nucleotides matching TRBD1. This receptor was taken from a female donor in good health, enrolled as a control in a pregnancy study. In DNA, the CDR3 is TGTGCCAGCAGACGAAGGACAGGGGTAGGGGATACGCAGTATTTT. As protein: CASRRRTGVGDTQYF.